These 17 T cell receptor beta chains originate from one sample sequenced in a study of blood T cell repertoires in COVID-19 (TCRdb year 2020). The receptor library was made with the immunoSEQ multiplex PCR assay. Here the immuneACCESS table is served through TCRdb, limited to in-frame sequences with V and J called. Missing clones are a known gap in these copies; in checked studies unresolved V genes cover under half, and the rest lacks a known reason. In all, the sample holds 200,000 to 250,000 clones, and around 85% of those were seen once. The ten largest make up under 20% of the sample. Sequenced input: PBMCs or T cells enriched from blood (not recorded which). The receptors come from a man in his forties who had recovered from COVID-19.

The CDR3 region has the DNA TGCGCCAGCAGCTTGGGGACTAGCGGGAGGAATGAGCAGTTCTTC. Its translation is CASSLGTSGRNEQFF. The V and J genes are TRBV5-1 and TRBJ2-1; the match to TRBD2 covers 14 bases. This CDR3 has 15 residues. Germline V lookup: CDR1 SGHRS, CDR2 YFSETQ. Losses at the gene ends were 0 bases for V and 7 bases for J; bases not matched to a gene: 0.

This chain links TRBV7-6 with TRBJ1-3; D might be TRBD1 (6 bases). Trimming left V 5 bases short and J 0 bases short, with 8 bases between. CDR3 length: 14 residues. Germline loops: CDR1 SGHVS, CDR2 FNYEAQ. CDR3 amino acids: CASSQGSSGNTIYF. The CDR3 nucleotides read TGTGCCAGCAGCCAGGGGTCCTCTGGAAACACCATATATTTT.

The chain recombines TRBV6-2 or TRBV6-3 with TRBJ2-7, with a weak D call TRBD1 (5 bases). The CDR3 is 16 residues long. Between the trimmed V and J ends, which lost 6 bases and 3 bases, there was a span of 21 bases. Germline CDR1 is MNHEY and CDR2 is SVGEGT. CDR3 region: CASSRTSPDSYYEQYF. As DNA, the CDR3 is TGTGCCAGCAGCCGGACAAGTCCAGATTCCTACTACGAGCAGTACTTC.

V gene TRBV27 combines with J gene TRBJ2-7; 11 nucleotides align to TRBD2. This CDR3 contains 14 residues. Germline V gene sequence: CDR1 MNHEY, CDR2 SMNVEV (reference sequence). Losses at the gene ends were 2 bases for V and 4 bases for J; bases not matched to a gene: 1. The CDR3 bases are TGTGCCAGCAGTTTAGGACTAGCGGGTTACGAGCAGTACTTC. It specifies CASSLGLAGYEQYF.

CDR3 bases: TGCGCCAGCAGCGACCAGACAGCCGCGGTTGAGCAGTTCTTC. This sequence encodes CASSDQTAAVEQFF. The chain is built from TRBV5-1 and TRBJ2-1, with a tentative D call TRBD1 (5 bases). The V and J ends lost 4 bases and 9 bases respectively, with 17 bases between them. The CDR3 totals 14 residues. The V gene's germline CDR1 is SGHRS and CDR2 YFSETQ.

This clone showed up just once. The rearrangement joins TRBV10-3 to TRBJ1-5, with D tentatively TRBD1 (6 bases). Trimming cost V 3 bases and J 8 bases, with 11 bases left between them. Germline CDR1 ENHRY, CDR2 SYGVKD. This CDR3 is built from 13 residues. The CDR3 DNA sequence: TGTGCCATCAGTGATCAGGGGTTGAAGCCCCAGCATTTT. The encoded protein is CAISDQGLKPQHF.

As regards this clone: One end of the junction is discordant with germline, which a read error may explain. The rearrangement joins TRBV7-2 to TRBJ2-7, with 15 positions matching TRBD2. The CDR3 is 16 amino acids. CDR1 is SGHTA, CDR2 FQGNSA, per germline. The CDR3 region is CASSLEGTSGGYGQYF. As DNA, the CDR3 is TGTGCCAGCAGCTTAGAAGGGACTAGCGGGGGGTACGGGCAGTACTTC.

DNA of the CDR3: TGTGCCAGCAGCTTGGTGACTAGCGACGAGCAGTACTTC. This translates into CASSLVTSDEQYF. The genes are TRBV5-4 and TRBJ2-7; 8 nucleotides line up with TRBD2. The germline gives CDR1 SGHNT, CDR2 YYREEE (reference sequence). This CDR3 region has 13 residues. V lost 0 bases and J lost 5; bases outside the gene matches: 1.

The V and J genes are TRBV19 and TRBJ1-4; tentative D call: TRBD1 (5 bases). Germline V CDR1 and CDR2: LNHDA, SQIVND (reference sequence). The CDR3 runs to 14 residues. Trimming removed 10 bases at V and 12 bases at J, with 24 bases between. In nucleotides, the CDR3 is TGTGCCACCCACATGGCAACGGGGGGTGGTGAACTGTTTTTT. It codes for CATHMATGGGELFF. The entire variable domain, with the rest obtained from reference TRBV19 and TRBJ1-4, is as follows: DGGITQSPKYLFRKEGQNVTLSCEQNLNHDAMYWYRQDPGQGLRLIYYSQIVNDFQKGDIAEGYSVSREKKESFPLTVTSAQKNPTAFYLCATHMATGGGELFFGSGTQLSVL.

The chain uses TRBV30 and TRBJ2-7; 7 nucleotides line up with TRBD2. The CDR3 has 11 residues. Trimming at V came to 8 bases and at J to 6 bases, leaving 7 bases not matched to a gene. The germline V gene has CDR1 GTSNPN and CDR2 SVGIG (reference sequence). CDR3 sequence (DNA): TGTGCCGGATGGGGGGGGTCCGAGCAGTACTTC. Amino acids: CAGWGGSEQYF.

This rearrangement joins TRBV12-5 to TRBJ2-1; maybe TRBD1 (5 bases). Germline V gene lookup returns CDR1 LGHNT and CDR2 FRNRAP. The CDR3 contains 15 residues. V lost 6 bases, J lost 2 bases, and 14 bases lay in between. The CDR3: CASGPGNPPYNEQFF. In DNA form, the CDR3 reads TGTGCTAGTGGACCAGGGAACCCGCCCTACAATGAGCAGTTCTTC.

Here the CDR3 DNA reads TGTGCCAGCAGCCCCATGTGGGGCACTTACGAGCAGTACTTC. As protein: CASSPMWGTYEQYF. The genes are TRBV6-2 or TRBV6-3 and TRBJ2-7; perhaps TRBD1 as D (5 bases). There are 14 residues in the CDR3. The ends were cut back, 6 bases at V and 4 bases at J, with 16 bases in the middle. The germline V gene encodes CDR1 MNHEY and CDR2 SVGEGT.

V usage is TRBV27 and J usage is TRBJ1-1; TRBD1 matches at 11 bases. V shed 8 bases and J 4 bases; nucleotides not matched to a gene: 6. CDR1 and CDR2 from the germline V gene are MNHEY and SMNVEV (reference sequence). The CDR3 extends over 14 amino acids. CDR3 sequence reads: CASVTGTGGTEAFF. DNA for the CDR3: TGTGCCAGCGTAACCGGGACAGGGGGCACTGAAGCTTTCTTT.

The V call is TRBV9, the J call TRBJ1-6, with 9 nucleotides matching TRBD1. The length of the CDR3 is 16 residues. Germline loops: CDR1 SGDLS, CDR2 YYNGEE. V shed 3 bases and J 6 bases; nucleotides not matched to a gene: 7. CDR3 nucleotides: TGTGCCAGCAGCGGCCCGGGACAGGGTTTTAATTCACCCCTCCACTTT. Protein sequence: CASSGPGQGFNSPLHF.

The CDR3 DNA is TGTGCCAGCAGCACTCCTTCCAGCGGGGTGACCACTGAAGCTTTCTTT. Its protein is CASSTPSSGVTTEAFF. The chain joins TRBV7-9 to TRBJ1-1; D remains unclear. CDR1 SEHNR and CDR2 FQNEAQ come from the germline V gene (reference sequence). The CDR3 runs 16 residues. The germline V and J ends were trimmed by 5 bases and 4 bases, with 20 bases remaining between them.

This chain uses TRBV24-1 with TRBJ2-2; 9 bases align to TRBD2. With V trimmed by 5 bases and J by 7 bases, 4 bases remained unmatched. From germline, CDR1 is KGHDR and CDR2 SFDVKD. The CDR3 runs 14 residues. CDR3 nucleotide sequence: TGTGCCACCAGTGCGAATAGCGGGAGCGGGGAGCTGTTTTTT. It specifies CATSANSGSGELFF.

The V gene is TRBV13, the J gene TRBJ1-5; TRBD1 aligns across 7 bases. Germline V gene lookup returns CDR1 PRHDT and CDR2 FYEKMQ (reference sequence). This CDR3 is built from 15 residues. The J segment lost 7 bases and the V segment lost 3 bases, leaving 9 bases of the junction unmatched. CDR3 coding DNA: TGTGCCAGCAGCTTGGCGACAGGGATTGACCAGCCCCAGCATTTT. Translating it yields CASSLATGIDQPQHF.